Following are 10 T cell receptor beta chains from one sample sequenced in a study of T cell responses to AZD1222 COVID-19 vaccine. The method was immunoSEQ multiplex PCR; TCRdb's version includes in-frame clones alone and lacks a portion of them. The sample holds some 150,000 clones, less than 95% seen once. Material: peripheral blood, obtained on day 0 of AZD1222 vaccination. The source is an adult in good health.

The sample holds one count of this clone. The rearrangement joins TRBV7-9 to TRBJ2-1, with D unresolved. CDR3 length: 15 amino acids. V gave up 3 bases and J gave up 13 bases, with 22 bases separating them. The germline V gene has CDR1 SEHNR and CDR2 FQNEAQ (reference sequence). CDR3 protein: CASSFSSAQLFPQFF. CDR3 bases: TGTGCCAGCAGCTTCTCCTCGGCCCAGCTTTTCCCCCAGTTCTTC. The entire variable domain, with the rest obtained from reference TRBV7-9 and TRBJ2-1, is as follows: DTGVSQNPRHKITKRGQNVTFRCDPISEHNRLYWYRQTLGQGPEFLTYFQNEAQLEKSRLLSDRFSAERPKGSFSTLEIQRTEQGDSAMYLCASSFSSAQLFPQFFGPGTRLTVL.

This clone was detected once. The V call is TRBV6-2 or TRBV6-3, the J call TRBJ2-2, with D uncertain. Trimming removed 3 bases at V and 5 bases at J, with 7 bases between. The CDR3 has 13 residues. Germline values: CDR1 MNHEY, CDR2 SVGEGT. This chain's CDR3 is CASSYSVTGELFF. As DNA, the CDR3 is TGTGCCAGCAGTTATTCCGTTACCGGGGAGCTGTTTTTT.

The chain links TRBV7-9 to TRBJ1-6, with D perhaps matching TRBD1 (6 bases). Trimming removed 8 bases at V and 8 bases at J, with 16 bases between. Looked up from germline, CDR1 is SEHNR and CDR2 is FQNEAQ (reference sequence). The CDR3 consists of 14 residues. CDR3 nucleotides: TGTGCCAGCCCCTACTGCAGGGGTGATTCACCCCTCCACTTT. This codes for CASPYCRGDSPLHF.

This sequence joins TRBV7-9 and TRBJ1-3, with unresolved D. Trimming took off 5 bases at V and 9 bases at J, with 8 bases between the two ends. Germline V gene data show CDR1 as SEHNR and CDR2 as FQNEAQ (reference sequence). This CDR3 has 11 residues. The CDR3 DNA is TGTGCCAGCAGCGGACTGGGCACCATATATTTT. It specifies CASSGLGTIYF.

This sequence joins TRBV29-1 and TRBJ1-2; D gene ambiguous. The germline V and J ends were trimmed by 0 bases and 8 bases, with 13 bases remaining between them. This CDR3 spans 13 amino acids. In germline, CDR1 is SQVTM, CDR2 ANQGSEA. DNA for the CDR3: TGCAGCGTTGAAGACTTTAGGCGTGAAGGCTACACCTTC. Translating gives CSVEDFRREGYTF. Drawing the rest from reference TRBV29-1 and TRBJ1-2, the complete variable domain is SAVISQKPSRDICQRGTSLTIQCQVDSQVTMMFWYRQQPGQSLTLIATANQGSEATYESGFVIDKFPISRPNLTFSTLTVSNMSPEDSSIYLCSVEDFRREGYTFGSGTRLTVV.

The CDR3 bases are TGTGCCAGCAGCTTAGTGACCCAGGATGGCTACACCTTC. This translates into CASSLVTQDGYTF. The gene calls are TRBV7-2 and TRBJ1-2; D is unclear. Between the trimmed V and J ends, which lost 1 base and 6 bases, there was a span of 9 bases. Germline V lookup: CDR1 SGHTA, CDR2 FQGNSA. This CDR3 comprises 13 residues.

The chain employs TRBV28 and TRBJ2-7, with 7 bases matching TRBD1. V shed 3 bases, J shed 6 bases, and the junction held 8 bases outside the gene matches. The V gene's germline CDR1 is MDHEN and CDR2 SYDVKM. The CDR3 sequence is 14 residues long. CDR3 region: CASSLAGGIPEQYF. DNA for the CDR3: TGTGCCAGCAGTTTGGCAGGGGGTATTCCCGAGCAGTACTTC.

The chain uses TRBV19 and TRBJ1-2; 7 nucleotides match TRBD1. CDR3 size: 14 residues. From germline, CDR1 is LNHDA and CDR2 SQIVND (reference sequence). The trim removed 6 bases at V and 1 base at J, leaving 5 bases unmatched. The CDR3 reads CASRWDRGNYGYTF. The CDR3, as DNA: TGTGCCAGTAGATGGGACAGAGGTAACTATGGCTACACCTTC.

Only one count was recorded for this clone. The chain uses TRBV2 and TRBJ2-7, with a weak D call TRBD1 (6 bases). Trimming stripped 4 bases from V and 2 bases from J, with 12 bases between. The germline V gene has CDR1 SNHLY and CDR2 FYNNEI. CDR3 length equals 14 residues. The CDR3, as DNA: TGTGCCAGCAGTGGGAACAGGGCCACCTACGAGCAGTACTTC. Its protein is CASSGNRATYEQYF. The entire variable domain, with the rest obtained from reference TRBV2 and TRBJ2-7, is as follows: EPEVTQTPSHQVTQMGQEVILRCVPISNHLYFYWYRQILGQKVEFLVSFYNNEISEKSEIFDDQFSVERPDGSNFTLKIRSTKLEDSAMYFCASSGNRATYEQYFGPGTRLTVT.

The genes are TRBV15 and TRBJ2-1; 11 bases map to TRBD2. After removal of 3 bases from V and 7 bases from J, the junction contained 2 bases not matched to a gene. CDR1 and CDR2 from the germline V gene are LNHNV and YYDKDF (reference sequence). The CDR3 is 14 residues long. CDR3 residues: CATSSRLAGNEQFF. The DNA for the CDR3 is TGTGCCACCAGCAGCCGACTAGCGGGGAATGAGCAGTTCTTC.